These 16 T cell receptor beta chains originate from one sample sequenced in a study of T cell repertoires in cytomegalovirus infection. TCRdb redid the calling of the reads with MiXCR, one entry per CDR3 protein. The profile shows 200,000 or so distinct CDR3 sequences, approximately 19% of them singletons. The sequenced sample was PBMCs. These receptor sequences come from a human donor in good health (CMV status not recorded). Some clones in this sample may be carry-over from other donors' samples.

For this clonotype: A read error is possible here, since a much larger clone lies one base away. A read error is likely, as this CDR3 ends without the conserved phenylalanine or tryptophan. This chain joins TRBV18 and TRBJ1-3; a possible D gene is TRBD1 (5 bases). The CDR3 spans 18 residues. The germline V and J ends were trimmed by 3 bases and 3 bases, with 21 bases remaining between them. In germline, CDR1 is KGHSH, CDR2 LQKENI. CDR3 loop: CASSPVGAGTSGGNTIYL. The CDR3 DNA reads as TGTGCCAGCTCACCCGTCGGGGCCGGGACCTCTGGTGGAAACACCATATATCTT.

This clonotype was seen a few times. This chain joins TRBV7-9 and TRBJ1-1, with a tentative D call TRBD1 (5 bases). Trimming pared 5 bases from V and 0 bases from J, leaving 13 bases between. CDR1 and CDR2 from the germline V gene are SEHNR and FQNEAQ (reference sequence). This CDR3 spans 15 amino acids. Here the CDR3 DNA reads TGTGCCAGCAGCCCGACCGGGACTTTGAACACTGAAGCTTTCTTT. Translated: CASSPTGTLNTEAFF.

The rearrangement uses TRBV12-3 or TRBV12-4 and TRBJ1-6; D unresolved. The V end lost 5 bases, the J end lost 9 bases, and 5 bases lay between the germline ends. There are 11 residues in the CDR3. CDR3 DNA: TGTGCCAGCAGTATTCGTTCACCCCTCCACTTT. It translates to CASSIRSPLHF.

This clonotype was seen once. V is TRBV4-1 and J is TRBJ2-3; 8 nucleotides line up with TRBD2. The V gene's germline CDR1 is MGHRA and CDR2 YSYEKL. The CDR3 contains 17 residues. Unmatched junction bases numbered 13, after V lost 0 bases and J lost 8 bases. CDR3 in amino acids: CASSQDSHAAGGATQYF. The DNA for the CDR3 is TGCGCCAGCAGCCAAGATTCGCATGCTGCGGGGGGCGCTACGCAGTATTTT.

This clonotype was found a few times. The chain joins TRBV5-1 to TRBJ2-5, with 8 positions matching TRBD1. The germline V gene has CDR1 SGHRS and CDR2 YFSETQ. V was pared by 3 bases and J by 0 bases, with 1 base of the junction left unmatched. The CDR3 has 14 residues. CDR3 protein: CASSSGQDQETQYF. CDR3 DNA: TGCGCCAGCAGCTCGGGACAGGACCAAGAGACCCAGTACTTC.

In this sample, this clonotype turned up a few times. The V and J genes are TRBV20-1 and TRBJ2-3; TRBD2 agrees at 12 bases. The CDR3 loop spans 16 amino acids. V was clipped by 6 bases and J by 3 bases; unmatched bases: 10. Per the germline V gene, CDR1 is DFQATT and CDR2 is SNEGSKA (reference sequence). The CDR3 loop is CSAFGLAGGRTDTQYF. The CDR3 DNA sequence: TGCAGTGCGTTCGGGCTAGCGGGAGGGCGTACAGATACGCAGTATTTT.

V and J are TRBV12-3 or TRBV12-4 and TRBJ2-7; TRBD1 matches at 7 bases. This CDR3 has 13 residues. Unmatched junction bases numbered 7, after V lost 6 bases and J lost 5 bases. CDR3 DNA sequence: TGTGCCAGCAGCTCCGGGACAGCGGACGAGCAGTACTTC. This translates into CASSSGTADEQYF.

This sequence joins TRBV14 and TRBJ2-1; no definite D call. This CDR3 is 15 amino acids long. CDR1 is SGHDN and CDR2 is FVKESK in the germline V gene. V dropped 4 bases and J dropped 2 bases, with 12 bases sitting between them. The CDR3 here is CASSPVRRAYNEQFF. CDR3 bases: TGTGCCAGCAGCCCAGTACGGAGAGCCTACAATGAGCAGTTCTTC.

This clonotype came up many times. The chain links TRBV12-3 or TRBV12-4 to TRBJ1-6; no firm D call. The ends were cut back, 1 base at V and 7 bases at J, with 11 bases in the middle. The CDR3 runs 15 residues. CDR3 nucleotide sequence: TGTGCCAGCAGTTTAGTGGGAGGTGGCAATTCACCCCTCCACTTT. Translating gives CASSLVGGGNSPLHF.

This clonotype was counted between two and nine times. This chain joins TRBV10-3 and TRBJ2-3; D not resolved. V was clipped by 0 bases and J by 3 bases, with 10 bases between them. The CDR3 contains 15 residues. CDR1 ENHRY and CDR2 SYGVKD come from the germline V gene. The CDR3, as DNA: TGTGCCATCAGTGAGTCGACACCGGGTACAGATACGCAGTATTTT. This gives the protein CAISESTPGTDTQYF.

This clonotype has at least ten counts. This chain connects TRBV5-5 to TRBJ1-4; D remains ambiguous. The germline V gene has CDR1 SGHKS and CDR2 YYEKEE (reference sequence). V lost 0 bases and J 0 bases, leaving 3 bases between the germline ends. This CDR3 has 14 amino acids. In DNA form, the CDR3 reads TGTGCCAGCAGCTTGGGGGCAACTAATGAAAAACTGTTTTTT. It encodes CASSLGATNEKLFF. Based on the CDR3 plus reference TRBV5-5 and TRBJ1-4, the full variable domain is DAGVTQSPTHLIKTRGQQVTLRCSPISGHKSVSWYQQVLGQGPQFIFQYYEKEERGRGNFPDRFSARQFPNYSSELNVNALLLGDSALYLCASSLGATNEKLFFGSGTQLSVL.

This clonotype appeared many times. The chain carries TRBV12-3 or TRBV12-4 and TRBJ1-5; D ambiguous. V was pared by 1 base and J by 13 bases, with 14 bases between. This CDR3 contains 13 residues. In nucleotides, the CDR3 is TGTGCCAGCAGTTTAGATGGTGGGTTGAGGCAGCATTTT. The encoded protein is CASSLDGGLRQHF.

A few counts support this clonotype. The chain links TRBV5-1 to TRBJ1-4; D call uncertain. Deletions cut 4 bases from V and 0 bases from J, with 10 bases between. The CDR3 contains 15 residues. Germline values: CDR1 SGHRS, CDR2 YFSETQ. The CDR3 is CASSPRGATNEKLFF. The CDR3 DNA sequence: TGCGCCAGCAGCCCGCGAGGAGCAACTAATGAAAAACTGTTTTTT.

Many counts were recorded for this clonotype. V usage is TRBV28 and J usage is TRBJ2-1, with D perhaps TRBD1 (7 bases). V was cut by 6 bases and J by 7 bases, with 22 bases left in between. CDR3 length equals 16 residues. Looked up from germline, CDR1 is MDHEN and CDR2 is SYDVKM. CDR3 loop: CASSDDQGGLSNEQFF. CDR3 coding DNA: TGTGCCAGCAGCGACGACCAGGGGGGTTTGTCGAATGAGCAGTTCTTC.

J is TRBJ1-1 and V is TRBV30; unclear D gene. V was shortened by 3 bases and J by 0 bases, with 8 bases between the two germline ends. Germline V gives CDR1 GTSNPN, CDR2 SVGIG (reference sequence). The CDR3 runs to 13 residues. CDR3 protein: CAWRVLVNTEAFF. Written as DNA, the CDR3 is TGTGCCTGGAGAGTGTTGGTGAACACTGAAGCTTTCTTT.

This clonotype was seen a handful of times. The chain carries TRBV20-1 and TRBJ1-1; weak D call: TRBD1 (5 bases). Germline values: CDR1 DFQATT, CDR2 SNEGSKA (reference sequence). Trimming left V 2 bases short and J 5 bases short, with 18 bases between. This CDR3 spans 15 amino acids. The CDR3 protein is CSARPAGTVTTEAFF. CDR3 in DNA: TGCAGTGCTAGACCAGCTGGGACGGTAACGACTGAAGCTTTCTTT.